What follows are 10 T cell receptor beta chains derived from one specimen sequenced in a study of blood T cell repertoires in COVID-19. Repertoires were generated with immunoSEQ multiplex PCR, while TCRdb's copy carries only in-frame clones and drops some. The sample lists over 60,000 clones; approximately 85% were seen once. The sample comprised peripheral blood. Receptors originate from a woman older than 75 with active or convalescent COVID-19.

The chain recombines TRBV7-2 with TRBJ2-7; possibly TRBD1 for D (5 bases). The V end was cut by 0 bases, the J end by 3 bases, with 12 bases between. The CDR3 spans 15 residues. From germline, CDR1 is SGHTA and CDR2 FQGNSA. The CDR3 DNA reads TGTGCCAGCAGCTTAGCTCCGGCAGGGAACTACGAGCAGTACTTC. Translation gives CASSLAPAGNYEQYF. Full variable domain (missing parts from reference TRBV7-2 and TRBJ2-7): GAGVSQSPSNKVTEKGKDVELRCDPISGHTALYWYRQSLGQGLEFLIYFQGNSAPDKSGLPSDRFSAERTGGSVSTLTIQRTQQEDSAVYLCASSLAPAGNYEQYFGPGTRLTVT.

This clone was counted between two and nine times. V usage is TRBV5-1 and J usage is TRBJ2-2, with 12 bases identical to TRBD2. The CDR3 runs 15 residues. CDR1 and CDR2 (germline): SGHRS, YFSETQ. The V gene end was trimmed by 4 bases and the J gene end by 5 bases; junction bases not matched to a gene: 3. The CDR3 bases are TGCGCCAGCAGCCTAACTAGCGGGGGGACCGGGGAGCTGTTTTTT. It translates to CASSLTSGGTGELFF.

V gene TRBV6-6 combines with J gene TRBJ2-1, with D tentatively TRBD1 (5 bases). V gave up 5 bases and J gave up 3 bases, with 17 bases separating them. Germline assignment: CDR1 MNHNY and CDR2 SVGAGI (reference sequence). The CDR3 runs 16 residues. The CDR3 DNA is TGTGCCAGCAGTCTGACAGCTACCGATTACTACAATGAGCAGTTCTTC. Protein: CASSLTATDYYNEQFF.

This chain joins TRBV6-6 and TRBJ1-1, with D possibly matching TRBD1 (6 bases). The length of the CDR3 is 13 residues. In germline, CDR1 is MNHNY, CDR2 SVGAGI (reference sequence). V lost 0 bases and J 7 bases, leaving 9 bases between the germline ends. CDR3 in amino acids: CASSYSTDSEAFF. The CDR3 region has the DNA TGTGCCAGCAGTTACTCGACGGACAGTGAAGCTTTCTTT.

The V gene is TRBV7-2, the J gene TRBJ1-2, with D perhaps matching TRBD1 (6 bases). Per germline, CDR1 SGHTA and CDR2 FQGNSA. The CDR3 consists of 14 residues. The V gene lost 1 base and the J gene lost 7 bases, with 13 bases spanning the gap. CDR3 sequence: CASSLGGGASGYTF. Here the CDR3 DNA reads TGTGCCAGCAGCTTAGGCGGGGGGGCGAGTGGCTACACCTTC.

CDR3 in DNA: TGTGCCAGCATCCCAGATCTAGGGGCCTACGAGCAGTACTTC. This sequence encodes CASIPDLGAYEQYF. The chain is built from TRBV19 and TRBJ2-7, with D maybe TRBD1 (5 bases). V was trimmed by 9 bases and J by 2 bases, leaving 17 bases between them. This CDR3 region has 14 residues. CDR1 is LNHDA, CDR2 SQIVND, per germline (reference sequence).

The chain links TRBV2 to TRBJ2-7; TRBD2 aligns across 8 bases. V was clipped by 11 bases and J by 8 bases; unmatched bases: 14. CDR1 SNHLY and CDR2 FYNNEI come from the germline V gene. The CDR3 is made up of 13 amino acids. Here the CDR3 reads CAGTSGQLTKQYF. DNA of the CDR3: TGTGCCGGTACTAGCGGCCAACTTACGAAGCAGTACTTC.

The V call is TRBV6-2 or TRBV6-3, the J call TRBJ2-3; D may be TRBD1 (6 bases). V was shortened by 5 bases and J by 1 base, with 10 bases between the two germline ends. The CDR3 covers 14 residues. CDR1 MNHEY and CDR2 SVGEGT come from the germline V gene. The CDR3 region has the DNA TGTGCCAGCAGTACAGGGTTGGGCACAGATACGCAGTATTTT. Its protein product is CASSTGLGTDTQYF.

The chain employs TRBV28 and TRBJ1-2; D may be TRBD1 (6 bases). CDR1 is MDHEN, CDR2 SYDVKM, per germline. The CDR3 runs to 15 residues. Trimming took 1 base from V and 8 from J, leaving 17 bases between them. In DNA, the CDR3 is TGTGCCAGCAGTTTATCTCCGACAGATAGGGGGGGCTACACCTTC. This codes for CASSLSPTDRGGYTF.

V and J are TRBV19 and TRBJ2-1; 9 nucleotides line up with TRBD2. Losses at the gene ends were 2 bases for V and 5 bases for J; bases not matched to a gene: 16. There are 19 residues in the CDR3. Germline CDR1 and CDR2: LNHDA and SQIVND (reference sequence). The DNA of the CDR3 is TGTGCCAGTAGTATATCCCCTCTTCTAGTGCGGGGGGGCCACAATGAGCAGTTCTTC. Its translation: CASSISPLLVRGGHNEQFF.